This T cell receptor (beta chain) was retrieved from a study of shared clonotypes between healthy human individuals. Findings of the study overall: Only blood was sampled; tissue repertoires likely differ. Several donors held approximately 5% of naive CD4 clonotypes in common. An effect of sequencing depth on clonotype sharing among donors was expected.

Authors' analysis steps: Junction-only sequences without quality scores came from ImmunoSEQ, so filtering differed. Libraries were prepared by immunoSEQ multiplex PCR; TCRdb keeps only in-frame clonotypes and omits some of them. V and J calls plus clone size are reproduced from that table; the DNA served to infer D and trimming. The sample lists approximately 2.5 million clones, 80% to 95% occurring once. V was shortened by 7 bases and J by 8 bases, with 23 bases between the two germline ends. From germline, CDR1 is ENHRY and CDR2 SYGVKD. This CDR3 has 15 residues. Comment on this clone: Its antigen remains unidentified.

The sequenced material came from naive CD4+ T cells from PBMCs. Regarding subset: CD45RA+ positively selected. This sequence joins TRBV10-3 and TRBJ1-1, with D perhaps TRBD1 (5 bases). This receptor was identified in a man between 18 and 35 years old in good health. Some clones in this sample may be carry-over from other donors' samples. As DNA, the CDR3 is TGTGCCATCAATCCCGGGACGGGGGGTAGGCGGGAAGCTTTCTTT. It is translated as CAINPGTGGRREAFF.